Below are 21 T cell receptor beta chains sequenced from a single sample in a study of T cells in Graves' hyperthyroidism and ophthalmopathy. TCR beta CDR3 region amplification was performed from RNA transcripts. First-round RT-PCR targeting the TCR CDR3 was performed with the HTBI primer set. MiXCR, applied by TCRdb to the multiplex PCR reads, yields one record per CDR3 protein. The sample has over 350,000 distinct CDR3 sequences, over 13% seen once. The sequenced sample consisted of blood. These receptors all stem from a man aged 50-59 years with Graves' ophthalmopathy.

Only one count was recorded for this clonotype. The chain carries TRBV24-1 and TRBJ2-1; TRBD2 agrees at 7 bases. Trimming at V came to 1 base and at J to 0 bases, leaving 5 bases not matched to a gene. Germline lookup yields CDR1 KGHDR and CDR2 SFDVKD. The CDR3 spans 17 residues. Here the CDR3 DNA reads TGTGCCACCAGTGATTTCCCTAGCGGCAGCTCCTACAATGAGCAGTTCTTC. This gives the protein CATSDFPSGSSYNEQFF.

This clonotype was picked up many times. V gene TRBV24-1 combines with J gene TRBJ2-7; 8 nucleotides match TRBD1. The CDR3 runs 12 residues. After removal of 7 bases from V and 6 bases from J, the junction contained 4 bases not matched to a gene. Per the germline V gene, CDR1 is KGHDR and CDR2 is SFDVKD. CDR3: CATRGQGFEQYF. In DNA, the CDR3 is TGTGCCACCAGAGGACAGGGCTTCGAGCAGTACTTC.

Comment on this clonotype: It may be a read error: a sequence one base away is much more abundant. The chain has TRBV12-3 or TRBV12-4 and TRBJ2-7; TRBD2 aligns across 12 bases. Trimming at V came to 8 bases and at J to 7 bases, leaving 9 bases not matched to a gene. This CDR3 spans 14 amino acids. Here the CDR3 reads CASGLAGGPKEQYF. The CDR3 DNA reads TGTGCCAGCGGTCTAGCGGGAGGGCCGAAAGAGCAGTACTTC.

This clonotype has a count of ten or more. The chain carries TRBV11-3 and TRBJ2-3; D is perhaps TRBD2 (6 bases). Per the germline V gene, CDR1 is SGHNT and CDR2 is YENEEA. V shed 5 bases and J shed 10 bases, with 19 bases lying between them. This CDR3 region has 14 residues. This CDR3 is CASSGGLGEYPQYF. For the CDR3, the DNA is TGTGCCAGCAGCGGAGGGCTAGGAGAATACCCGCAGTATTTT.

This sequence joins TRBV19 and TRBJ1-1; D unclear. Germline V CDR1 and CDR2: LNHDA, SQIVND (reference sequence). The V gene lost 4 bases and the J gene lost 0 bases, with 6 bases spanning the gap. The CDR3 loop spans 13 amino acids. The CDR3 nucleotides are TGTGCCAGTAGTACACATCTGAACACTGAAGCTTTCTTT. As protein: CASSTHLNTEAFF.

This clonotype has a count of ten or more. The chain has TRBV30 and TRBJ2-1, with TRBD2 as a possible D gene (6 bases). The CDR3 extends over 16 amino acids. The germline V and J ends were trimmed by 2 bases and 9 bases, with 23 bases remaining between them. Looked up from germline, CDR1 is GTSNPN and CDR2 is SVGIG (reference sequence). Here the CDR3 DNA reads TGTGCCTGGAGTAAAATAGCTGGGACTGGGTATTCTGAGCAGTTCTTC. This encodes CAWSKIAGTGYSEQFF.

This clonotype was seen repeatedly, ten times or more. The chain uses TRBV6-1 and TRBJ1-5; the match to TRBD1 covers 7 bases. In germline, CDR1 is MNHNS, CDR2 SASEGT. The junction had 18 bases not matched to a gene; V was cut back by 8 bases and J by 8 bases. There are 16 residues in the CDR3. CDR3 in amino acids: CASGFQPTGYGEPQHF. CDR3 coding DNA: TGTGCCAGCGGGTTCCAGCCGACAGGGTACGGGGAGCCCCAGCATTTT.

This clonotype was picked up a small number of times. The genes are TRBV2 and TRBJ2-5; 8 nucleotides align to TRBD1. Losses at the gene ends were 8 bases for V and 4 bases for J; bases not matched to a gene: 12. The CDR3 has 15 amino acids. Germline V gene lookup returns CDR1 SNHLY and CDR2 FYNNEI. The chain's CDR3 is CASHVGRGRVETQYF. CDR3 DNA: TGTGCCAGCCACGTCGGCAGGGGGCGGGTAGAGACCCAGTACTTC.

Many counts were recorded for this clonotype. This chain uses TRBV12-3 or TRBV12-4 with TRBJ1-4; 8 positions match TRBD1. The CDR3 contains 18 residues. J was trimmed by 7 bases and V by 5 bases; bases with no gene match: 18. The CDR3: CASSGNPFTGGFSEKLFF. The CDR3 coding sequence is TGTGCCAGCAGTGGGAACCCCTTTACAGGGGGGTTTTCTGAAAAACTGTTTTTT.

This clonotype appeared a few times. This may be a read error, as it is one base from a much larger clone. The J gene is TRBJ1-5, the V gene TRBV30, with D possibly TRBD1 on 5 matching bases. The length of the CDR3 is 12 residues. V was pared by 3 bases and J by 9 bases, with 12 bases between. The germline gives CDR1 GTSNPN, CDR2 SVGIG (reference sequence). In DNA, the CDR3 is TGTGCCTGGAGCAGGGCAGATCGGCCCCAGCATTTT. It codes for CAWSRADRPQHF.

The J gene is TRBJ1-1, the V gene TRBV29-1, with 7 bases aligning to TRBD1. Unmatched junction bases numbered 9, after V lost 7 bases and J lost 1 base. The CDR3 spans 14 residues. Germline CDR1 SQVTM, CDR2 ANQGSEA. CDR3 nucleotide sequence: TGCAGCGCCGTAGGAGGGGGCAAGAACACTGAAGCTTTCTTT. Translating it yields CSAVGGGKNTEAFF.

This clonotype was seen many times. This chain joins TRBV3-1 and TRBJ1-5; D remains unclear. The CDR3 runs to 13 residues. V was cut by 3 bases and J by 4 bases, with 7 bases left in between. The V gene's germline CDR1 is LGHDT and CDR2 YNNKEL (reference sequence). The CDR3 nucleotides read TGTGCCAGCAGCCACGGGAAGAATCAGCCCCAGCATTTT. Encoded protein: CASSHGKNQPQHF.

There are a few counts of this clonotype. This chain connects TRBV2 to TRBJ2-1, with TRBD2 matching over 11 bases. Germline lookup yields CDR1 SNHLY and CDR2 FYNNEI. With V trimmed by 1 base and J by 6 bases, 2 bases remained unmatched. The CDR3 sequence is 15 residues long. DNA of the CDR3: TGTGCCAGCAGTGAAGGACTAGCGGGAAGCAATGAGCAGTTCTTC. It is translated as CASSEGLAGSNEQFF.

The genes are TRBV11-2 and TRBJ2-1; D is perhaps TRBD1 or TRBD2 (5 bases each). Per the germline V gene, CDR1 is SGHAT and CDR2 is FQNNGV. V lost 5 bases, J lost 6 bases, and 14 bases lay in between. The CDR3 spans 14 residues. The DNA of the CDR3 is TGTGCCAGCAGCCCTGGACCTGGGGGCAATGAGCAGTTCTTC. Translation: CASSPGPGGNEQFF.

As regards this clonotype: This CDR3 is missing its conserved last phenylalanine or tryptophan, likely due to a read error. The CDR3 here is CASSDSRTGSYEQYL. CDR3 in DNA: TGTGCCAGCAGTGACTCCCGGACAGGGTCCTACGAGCAGTACCTC. V usage is TRBV6-1 and J usage is TRBJ2-7, with TRBD1 matching over 8 bases. The CDR3 extends over 15 amino acids. The J segment lost 1 base and the V segment lost 3 bases, leaving 5 bases of the junction unmatched. From germline, CDR1 is MNHNS and CDR2 SASEGT.

This clonotype was counted only a few times. V usage is TRBV5-1 and J usage is TRBJ2-5; 9 bases match TRBD2. The CDR3 spans 15 residues. CDR1 and CDR2 from the germline V gene are SGHRS and YFSETQ. Unmatched junction bases numbered 4, after V lost 4 bases and J lost 0 bases. The CDR3 region is CASSGGLAYQETQYF. In DNA form, the CDR3 reads TGCGCCAGCAGCGGGGGACTAGCCTACCAAGAGACCCAGTACTTC.

The CDR3 DNA reads as TGCGCCAGCAGCCAAGAGGCCCCCCAGACTCTTATCGCAGATACGCAGTATTTT. It encodes CASSQEAPQTLIADTQYF. This chain joins TRBV4-1 and TRBJ2-3; no definite D call. This CDR3 spans 18 amino acids. Germline V gene sequence: CDR1 MGHRA, CDR2 YSYEKL. The V end lost 0 bases, the J end lost 4 bases, and 20 bases lay between the germline ends.

The chain joins TRBV6-1 to TRBJ2-7; possibly TRBD1 for D (6 bases). Trimming took 5 bases from V and 2 from J, leaving 16 bases between them. The germline CDR1 and CDR2 sequences are MNHNS and SASEGT. The length of the CDR3 is 15 residues. The DNA for the CDR3 is TGTGCCAGCAGTAAATCCGGACAGATGACCTACGAGCAGTACTTC. It specifies CASSKSGQMTYEQYF.

This clonotype was picked up many times. The chain couples TRBV5-1 to TRBJ1-2; D possibly corresponds to TRBD1 (5 bases). V was pared by 4 bases and J by 4 bases, with 11 bases between. Germline V gene data show CDR1 as SGHRS and CDR2 as YFSETQ. The length of the CDR3 is 13 residues. CDR3 amino acids: CASSVGTAYGYTF. The CDR3 coding sequence is TGCGCCAGCAGCGTAGGGACCGCCTATGGCTACACCTTC. The full variable domain, rest sourced from reference TRBV5-1 and TRBJ1-2, is KAGVTQTPRYLIKTRGQQVTLSCSPISGHRSVSWYQQTPGQGLQFLFEYFSETQRNKGNFPGRFSGRQFSNSRSEMNVSTLELGDSALYLCASSVGTAYGYTFGSGTRLTVV.

V is TRBV27 and J is TRBJ1-1, with D perhaps TRBD1 (6 bases). The J call may be mistaken, given a closer DNA end match to TRBJ2-2. This CDR3 has 16 residues. CDR1 MNHEY and CDR2 SMNVEV come from the germline V gene (reference sequence). This CDR3 reads CASSLRFGGVGVKLFF. Here the CDR3 DNA reads TGTGCCAGCAGTTTACGTTTTGGGGGCGTTGGAGTGAAGCTGTTTTTT.

This clonotype was picked up many times. This chain uses TRBV29-1 with TRBJ2-5; no reliable D call. The V gene lost 3 bases and the J gene lost 0 bases, with 14 bases spanning the gap. This CDR3 contains 15 residues. Germline V lookup: CDR1 SQVTM, CDR2 ANQGSEA. The CDR3 DNA follows: TGCAGCGTTGATCTGCGAATGGGGAACCAAGAGACCCAGTACTTC. This translates into CSVDLRMGNQETQYF. Based on the CDR3 plus reference TRBV29-1 and TRBJ2-5, the full variable domain is SAVISQKPSRDICQRGTSLTIQCQVDSQVTMMFWYRQQPGQSLTLIATANQGSEATYESGFVIDKFPISRPNLTFSTLTVSNMSPEDSSIYLCSVDLRMGNQETQYFGPGTRLLVL.